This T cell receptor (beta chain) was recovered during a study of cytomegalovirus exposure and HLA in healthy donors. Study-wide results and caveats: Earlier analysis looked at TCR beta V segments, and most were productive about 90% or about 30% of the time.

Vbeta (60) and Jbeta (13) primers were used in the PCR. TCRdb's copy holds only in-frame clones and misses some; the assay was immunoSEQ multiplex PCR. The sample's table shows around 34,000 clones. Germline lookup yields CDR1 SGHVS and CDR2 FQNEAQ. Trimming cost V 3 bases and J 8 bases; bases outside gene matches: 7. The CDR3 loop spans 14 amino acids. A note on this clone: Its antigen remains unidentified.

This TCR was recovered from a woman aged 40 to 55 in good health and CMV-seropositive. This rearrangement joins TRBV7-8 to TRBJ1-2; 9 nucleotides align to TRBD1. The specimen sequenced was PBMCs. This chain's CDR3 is CASSFTGGADGYTF. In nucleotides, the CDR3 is TGTGCCAGCAGCTTTACAGGGGGCGCCGACGGCTACACCTTC.